This T cell receptor beta chain comes out of a study of human T cells and chemical hapten exposure. Overall study context: Variability of per-sample TCR yields stemmed mainly from small differences in pooled library volume.

The sample holds many counts of this clonotype. Its antigen is currently unknown. The time point is: healthy volunteer bleed at 6 weeks. Total RNA was isolated from whole blood that had not been fractionated. The V and J ends lost 8 bases and 1 base respectively, with 11 bases between them. This CDR3 is 13 amino acids long. In germline, CDR1 is SGHVS, CDR2 FNYEAQ. Study-wide results and limits: High-frequency TCRs, those above 1 in 1000, stayed the same after DPC sensitization.

The study used a library that attached unique molecular identifiers to individual cDNA molecules. TCRdb re-called the RACE reads through MiXCR, storing one row per CDR3 protein. The sample contains under 45,000 distinct CDR3 sequences, about 5.5% of which appear only once. The chain links TRBV7-6 to TRBJ1-1; TRBD1 might be the D (6 bases). The source material was whole blood. The receptor comes from a human donor in good health. Some clones in this sample may be carry-over from other donors' samples. CDR3 residues: CASQGYRNTEAFF. CDR3 DNA sequence: TGTGCCAGCCAGGGGTATCGGAACACTGAAGCTTTCTTT.